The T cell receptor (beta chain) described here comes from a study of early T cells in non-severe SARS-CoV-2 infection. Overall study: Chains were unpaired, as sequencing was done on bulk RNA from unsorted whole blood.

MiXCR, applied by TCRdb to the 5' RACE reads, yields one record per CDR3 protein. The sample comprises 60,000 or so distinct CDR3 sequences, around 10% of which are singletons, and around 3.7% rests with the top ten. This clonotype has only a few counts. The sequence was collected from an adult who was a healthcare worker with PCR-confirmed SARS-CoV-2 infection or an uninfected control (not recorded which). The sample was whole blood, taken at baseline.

CDR3 DNA sequence: TGTGCCAGCAGCCCCCAGATCGACGAGCAGTACTTC. Amino acid sequence: CASSPQIDEQYF. The chain uses TRBV11-2 and TRBJ2-7; D gene uncertain. CDR3 length: 12 residues. V was trimmed by 5 bases and J by 5 bases, leaving 10 bases between them. Germline V CDR1 and CDR2: SGHAT, FQNNGV.